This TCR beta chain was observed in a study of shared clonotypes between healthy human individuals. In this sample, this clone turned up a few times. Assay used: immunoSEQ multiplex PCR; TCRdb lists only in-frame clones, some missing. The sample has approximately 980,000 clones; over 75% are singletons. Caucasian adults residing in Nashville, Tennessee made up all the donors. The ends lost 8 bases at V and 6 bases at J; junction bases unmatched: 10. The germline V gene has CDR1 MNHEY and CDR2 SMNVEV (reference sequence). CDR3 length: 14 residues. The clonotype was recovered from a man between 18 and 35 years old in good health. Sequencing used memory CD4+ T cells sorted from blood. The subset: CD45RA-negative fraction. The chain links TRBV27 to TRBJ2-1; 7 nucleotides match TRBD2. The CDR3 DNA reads TGTGCCAGCCAGAGGCGGGAGTTGGGCAATGAGCAGTTCTTC. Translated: CASQRRELGNEQFF.